The 4 T cell receptor beta chains below all came from one sample that was sequenced in a study of OX40 agonist ivuxolimab in advanced cancers. Profiled with immunoSEQ multiplex PCR; TCRdb holds only in-frame clones, not every one. The sample records approximately 160,000 clones, roughly 94% being singletons. The material sequenced was CD4+ or CD8+ T cells sorted from blood, taken in a trial of the OX40 agonist ivuxolimab. All receptors derive from an adult with an advanced solid tumor such as melanoma, head and neck, liver or kidney cancer.

This clone was seen a few times. This rearrangement joins TRBV4-1 to TRBJ1-5; 9 positions agree with TRBD1. Trimming cost V 2 bases and J 1 base; bases outside gene matches: 3. Germline V gene sequence: CDR1 MGHRA, CDR2 YSYEKL. This CDR3 comprises 16 residues. The CDR3 DNA sequence: TGCGCCAGCAGCCAACCGGGACAGGGAAGCAATCAGCCCCAGCATTTT. Translating it yields CASSQPGQGSNQPQHF.

V and J are TRBV6-1 and TRBJ2-4, with 13 nucleotides matching TRBD2. The CDR3 loop spans 19 amino acids. Germline V CDR1 and CDR2: MNHNS, SASEGT. V was clipped by 4 bases and J by 1 base; unmatched bases: 10. The CDR3 DNA sequence: TGTGCCAGCAGTGGTCCGGGACTAGCGGGACGCGGGGCCAAAAACATTCAGTACTTC. Encoded protein: CASSGPGLAGRGAKNIQYF.

The V call is TRBV2, the J call TRBJ1-1; TRBD1 might be the D (6 bases). Germline values: CDR1 SNHLY, CDR2 FYNNEI. The CDR3 totals 12 residues. V lost 6 bases and J 4 bases, leaving 9 bases between the germline ends. The CDR3, as DNA: TGTGCCAGCAGAGGGGGGAGCACTGAAGCTTTCTTT. It is translated as CASRGGSTEAFF.

V and J are TRBV4-3 and TRBJ1-2; 8 bases line up with TRBD1. Germline lookup yields CDR1 LGHNA and CDR2 YSLEER. The CDR3 has 14 amino acids. J was trimmed by 5 bases and V by 4 bases; bases with no gene match: 6. As DNA, the CDR3 is TGCGCCAGCAGCCCAGGGGGCAGGGAATATGGCTACACCTTC. Protein: CASSPGGREYGYTF.